A selection of T cell receptor beta chains follows, all from one sample in a study of blood T cell repertoires in COVID-19. Clones were sequenced by immunoSEQ multiplex PCR, and TCRdb holds only the in-frame ones, with some missing. The table records roughly 300,000 clones, 85% of them present only once. Sequencing was done on a sample of PBMCs or T cells enriched from blood (not recorded which). Every receptor here comes from a woman aged 45 to 65 who had recovered from COVID-19. CDR3s include the opening cysteine and the closing phenylalanine or tryptophan. A D gene is named only where the DNA matches it firmly. Rows give clone size only sometimes, using once, few, many, or a class for an expanded clone.

-	TRBV6-2/TRBV6-3	TRBJ2-5	TRBD2	CASSQLSGKRGETQYF	TGTGCCAGCAGTCAATTAAGCGGGAAAAGGGGAGAGACCCAGTACTTC
-	TRBV18	TRBJ2-1	-	CASSPSWGVNNEQFF	TGTGCCAGCTCACCATCTTGGGGGGTTAACAATGAGCAGTTCTTC
-	TRBV5-6	TRBJ2-7	-	CASSGGPKGSHEQYF	TGTGCCAGCAGCGGCGGACCAAAGGGGTCCCACGAGCAGTACTTC
-	TRBV7-2	TRBJ1-1	-	CASSVDTNTEAFF	TGTGCCAGCAGCGTTGACACGAACACTGAAGCTTTCTTT
-	TRBV5-1	TRBJ1-2	-	CASSLHGSYGYTF	TGCGCCAGCAGCTTGCACGGTTCCTATGGCTACACCTTC
-	TRBV10-1	TRBJ2-1	-	CASSSVRLRQSNNEQFF	TGCGCCAGCAGTTCCGTTAGATTAAGACAGAGCAACAATGAGCAGTTCTTC
-	TRBV4-1	TRBJ1-3	-	CASSPRGSGNTIYF	TGCGCCAGCAGCCCTCGGGGCTCTGGAAACACCATATATTTT
-	TRBV7-9	TRBJ1-6	TRBD1	CASSSTGVYYNSPLHF	TGTGCCAGCAGCTCTACAGGGGTCTACTATAATTCACCCCTCCACTTT
-	TRBV19	TRBJ1-5	-	CATRSGFKPQHF	TGTGCCACCCGGTCGGGGTTCAAGCCCCAGCATTTT
-	TRBV4-1	TRBJ1-5	-	CASSSTVRSNQPQHF	TGCGCCAGCAGCTCGACAGTCCGTAGCAATCAGCCCCAGCATTTT
-	TRBV27	TRBJ2-7	TRBD1	CASSLGQGSPYEQYF	TGTGCCAGCAGTCTCGGACAGGGGAGCCCCTACGAGCAGTACTTC
-	TRBV13	TRBJ2-2	TRBD2	CASSSTSSYTGELFF	TGTGCCAGCAGCTCGACTAGCAGCTACACCGGGGAGCTGTTTTTT
-	TRBV10-1	TRBJ2-3	-	CASTPGLDFSTDTQYF	TGCGCCAGCACTCCCGGCCTTGACTTTAGCACAGATACGCAGTATTTT
-	TRBV19	TRBJ1-1	TRBD1	CASSIVGGDLNTEAFF	TGTGCCAGTAGTATAGTAGGGGGCGATTTGAACACTGAAGCTTTCTTT
-	TRBV18	TRBJ2-5	TRBD2	CASSPGAGQTQYF	TGTGCCAGCTCACCCGGAGCGGGGCAGACCCAGTACTTC
-	TRBV3-1/TRBV3-2	TRBJ1-3	-	CASSHARGSGNTIYF	TGTGCCAGCAGCCATGCCAGGGGCTCTGGAAACACCATATATTTT
-	TRBV5-1	TRBJ2-5	-	CASSTGREETQYF	TGCGCCAGCAGCACGGGTCGGGAAGAGACCCAGTACTTC
-	TRBV19	TRBJ2-5	TRBD2	CASTESGGRETQYF	TGTGCCAGTACAGAATCGGGGGGAAGGGAGACCCAGTACTTC
once	TRBV19	TRBJ1-5	-	CASSSGIQPQHF	TGTGCCAGTAGCAGTGGTATTCAGCCCCAGCATTTT
-	TRBV19	TRBJ1-2	TRBD1	CASSTGTATFYGYTF	TGTGCCAGTAGTACTGGGACAGCCACTTTCTATGGCTACACCTTC
once	TRBV5-5	TRBJ1-4	-	CASSLGTTNEKLFF	TGTGCCAGCAGCTTGGGGACTACTAATGAAAAACTGTTTTTT
-	TRBV9	TRBJ2-2	TRBD2	CASSVKAGVDTGELFF	TGTGCCAGCAGCGTAAAAGCGGGAGTTGACACCGGGGAGCTGTTTTTT
few	TRBV27	TRBJ2-7	TRBD2	CASSSRGGGPPYEQYF	TGTGCCAGCAGTTCCCGAGGCGGGGGGCCTCCCTACGAGCAGTACTTC
-	TRBV5-6	TRBJ2-2	-	CASSLAGQSTVYGGELFF	TGTGCCAGCAGCTTGGCCGGACAGAGTACCGTTTACGGCGGGGAGCTGTTTTTT
-	TRBV13	TRBJ2-4	TRBD1	CASILTGGKNIQYF	TGTGCCAGCATCCTCACAGGGGGCAAAAACATTCAGTACTTC
-	TRBV30	TRBJ1-1	-	CAWSRAEGGAFF	TGTGCCTGGAGCCGGGCCGAGGGGGGGGCTTTCTTT
-	TRBV3-1/TRBV3-2	TRBJ1-2	-	CASSQDSGANYGYTF	TGTGCCAGCAGCCAAGATAGTGGAGCTAACTATGGCTACACCTTC
few	TRBV5-1	TRBJ2-5	-	CASSLEAGTRTETQYF	TGCGCCAGCAGCTTGGAAGCCGGGACACGTACGGAGACCCAGTACTTC
-	TRBV7-3	TRBJ2-3	TRBD2	CASSLTGTTTDTQYF	TGTGCCAGCAGCTTAACCGGGACTACTACAGATACGCAGTATTTT
-	TRBV24-1	TRBJ1-2	-	CATSEGGARGYTF	TGTGCCACCAGTGAGGGGGGGGCGCGCGGCTACACCTTC
few	TRBV29-1	TRBJ1-2	-	CSVAPRSGVGYGYTF	TGCAGCGTTGCTCCCCGCAGCGGCGTGGGCTATGGCTACACCTTC
-	TRBV6-2/TRBV6-3	TRBJ2-2	TRBD2	CASSYRELADFTGELFF	TGTGCCAGCAGTTACAGGGAACTAGCGGACTTCACCGGGGAGCTGTTTTTT
-	TRBV11-2	TRBJ1-3	-	CASSRWGRAPDTIYF	TGTGCCAGCAGCCGCTGGGGGCGGGCCCCCGACACCATATATTTT